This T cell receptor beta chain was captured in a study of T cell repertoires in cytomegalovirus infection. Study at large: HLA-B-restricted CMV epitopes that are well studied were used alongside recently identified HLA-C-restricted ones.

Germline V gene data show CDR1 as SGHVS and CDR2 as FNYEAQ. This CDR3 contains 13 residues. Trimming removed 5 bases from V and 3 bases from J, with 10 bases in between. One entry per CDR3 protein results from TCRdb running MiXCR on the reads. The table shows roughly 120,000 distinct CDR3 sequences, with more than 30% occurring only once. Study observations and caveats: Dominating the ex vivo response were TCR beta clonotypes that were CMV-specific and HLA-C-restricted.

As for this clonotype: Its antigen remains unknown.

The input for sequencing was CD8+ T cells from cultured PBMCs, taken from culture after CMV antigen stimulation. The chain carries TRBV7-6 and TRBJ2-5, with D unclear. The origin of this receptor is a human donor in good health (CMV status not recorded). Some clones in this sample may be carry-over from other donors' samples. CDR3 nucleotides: TGTGCCAGCAGCCCACCCTCCGAAGAGACCCAGTACTTC. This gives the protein CASSPPSEETQYF.